The T cell receptor beta chain described here comes from a study of shared clonotypes between healthy human individuals (dated by TCRdb to 2018 to 2021). Study-wide context: A couple of women and a few men aged 18 to 49 years were included in the cohort. For each donor, CD4 naive and CD4 memory were each run on three plates, CD8 naive on two plates, and CD8 memory on one plate. Blood TCR repertoires of five healthy adults were deeply sequenced to estimate repertoire size and the extent of clonotype sharing between individuals. To increase sequencing depth and limit assay-specific biases, different laboratories used diverse techniques to prepare libraries and sequence TCR repertoires. Between about 0.8 and 8.9 billion PBMCs per donor were obtained by leukapheresis. Results the study describes overall, beyond this receptor: Incomplete sequencing was indicated by rarefaction of sorted-subset datasets, despite the large sequencing depth. Compared with non-shared clonotypes, the clonotypes found in all four sorted-subset donors had higher generation probabilities. Pairwise subsampling led to the expectation that sequencing depth would affect the degree of clonotype sharing among donors. When a handful of donors were compared, the shared fraction of clonotypes was around 5% for naive CD4, around 3.5% for naive CD8, 2.3% for memory CD4, and around 0.4% for memory CD8. Because the study included a small number of donors, the genetic and exposure-history diversity represented was limited. Sampling was restricted to blood, and TCR repertoires in tissues likely differ from the TCR repertoires found in blood. Naive subsets generally had larger estimated clonotype richness than memory subsets.

The donors were healthy, HIV-negative adults who had no recently reported acute infections or vaccinations. All donors were Caucasian adults living in Nashville, Tennessee, USA. CD4+ T cells were enriched through magnetic negative selection, after which naive cells were positively selected on CD45RA and the remaining negative fraction served as the memory subset. After blood collection by leukapheresis, PBMCs were isolated using Ficoll-Histopaque density gradient centrifugation and then cryopreserved in the vapor phase of liquid nitrogen. Analytical flow cytometry was used to check the purity and quantity of every magnetically sorted T cell population. From each sorted fraction, genomic DNA was isolated and quantified by UV absorbance on a Nanodrop 2000c. A word on this clone: There is no known antigen for this receptor. Per-base quality was not reported, and no clone a single base away is much larger than it.

TCR CDR3 regions were amplified from genomic DNA by multiplex PCR using the deep immunoSEQ assay. Extracted genomic DNA from each cell subset was spread evenly across all wells of several immunoSEQ 96-well plates, with each plate serving as a replicate. For sorted subsets, around 200 ng genomic DNA, equal to approximately 30,000 T cell genomes, was loaded into each replicate PCR. The purified libraries were quantified using a Qubit 3.0 fluorometer, sized with a Bioanalyzer 2100, and then quantified again using the KAPA Library Quantification kit. Every immunoSEQ 96-well plate was sequenced on a dedicated single-read 150-cycle Illumina NextSeq 550 flow cell. The study's own analysis went as follows. Because only junctional sequences without quality scores were contained in the immunoSEQ output, filtering matching that applied to full-length reads could not be performed. To assign V/J genes and CDR3, sequences were annotated against IMGT germline references using PyIR, a Python wrapper for IgBLAST v1.9. Reads with weak V/J assignments (E-value above 1e-6), missing CDR3, stop codons, out-of-frame junctions, or ambiguous translated residues were removed. V3J clonotypes were defined as sequences sharing the same inferred V gene, J gene, and CDR3 amino acid sequence. To compute the percentage overlap between repertoires, the number of shared unique clonotypes was divided by the size of the smaller repertoire. Repertoire richness was assessed with RTK rarefaction, the Chao1 estimator, and Recon v2.1 estimates of unobserved clonotypes. OLGA was used to compute generation probabilities for all TCRbeta clonotypes that the gDNA method yielded from a few donors. What TCRdb holds here is the immuneACCESS table cut down to in-frame rearrangements. Part of the clones is not present; checked against another copy, under half of the missing clones reflect an unresolved V gene, and the others are unexplained. V, J and clone size were drawn from that table, and D and trimming were deduced from the DNA. The sample table contains nearly 1,000,000 clones; only one count was recorded for around three quarters of them. The biggest ten clones account for about 1.5% of the sample.

V trim: 4 bases; J trim: 3 bases; unmatched bases: 7. The germline V gene supplies CDR1 ENHRY and CDR2 SYGVKD. The CDR3, from cysteine to phenylalanine, totals 18 residues. CDR3 DNA is the only sequence kept; it has 54 bases, read in frame from the first base. Sequencing was carried out using memory CD4+ T cells sorted from blood. Read against the paper, the sample's cell subset or site label means: CD45RA-negative fraction. This receptor was obtained from a man between 18 and 29 years old in good health. Rearrangement joined TRBV10-3 to TRBJ2-6, with 12 bases matching TRBD1. Read as DNA, the sequence is TGTGCCATCAGTGGATCCGGGACAGGGGGCGGTGGGGCCAACGTCCTGACTTTC. The translation is CAISGSGTGGGGANVLTF.